These 13 T cell receptor beta chains were all obtained from the same sample, sequenced in a study of T cells in localized non-small cell lung cancer. Libraries were prepared by immunoSEQ multiplex PCR; TCRdb keeps only in-frame clonotypes and omits some of them. The sample lists around 78,000 clones; around 89% were seen once. The source was peripheral blood, collected before any cancer treatment. These receptors came from a woman aged 35 to 75 with stage I squamous cell lung carcinoma.

The chain is built from TRBV19 and TRBJ2-1; no clear D gene. Per the germline V gene, CDR1 is LNHDA and CDR2 is SQIVND (reference sequence). The CDR3 runs 15 residues. V dropped 2 bases and J dropped 0 bases, with 8 bases sitting between them. In DNA, the CDR3 is TGTGCCAGTAGTATATGGGCCCGCTCCTACAATGAGCAGTTCTTC. This translates into CASSIWARSYNEQFF. The complete variable domain, with remaining parts taken from reference TRBV19 and TRBJ2-1, reads DGGITQSPKYLFRKEGQNVTLSCEQNLNHDAMYWYRQDPGQGLRLIYYSQIVNDFQKGDIAEGYSVSREKKESFPLTVTSAQKNPTAFYLCASSIWARSYNEQFFGPGTRLTVL.

The chain has TRBV6-1 and TRBJ1-6, with D possibly being TRBD1 (6 bases). The ends were cut back, 6 bases at V and 4 bases at J, with 13 bases in the middle. Germline V gene sequence: CDR1 MNHNS, CDR2 SASEGT. The CDR3 spans 15 residues. CDR3 coding DNA: TGTGCCAGCAGGGGCAGGGGCTCTTATAATTCACCCCTCCACTTT. Its translation is CASRGRGSYNSPLHF.

The chain has TRBV2 and TRBJ1-2; 8 bases match TRBD1. The CDR3 covers 14 residues. J lost 7 bases, V lost 7 bases, and 11 bases had no gene match. Germline values: CDR1 SNHLY, CDR2 FYNNEI. CDR3 loop: CASNVGQAMTGYTF. Here the CDR3 DNA reads TGTGCCAGCAATGTGGGACAGGCAATGACTGGCTACACCTTC.

CDR3 sequence: CASSYPGYYNSPLHF. The CDR3 DNA follows: TGTGCCAGCAGTTATCCGGGTTATTATAATTCACCCCTCCACTTT. V is TRBV6-6 and J is TRBJ1-6; no firm D call. V lost 3 bases, J lost 4 bases, and 10 bases lay in between. CDR1 and CDR2 (germline): MNHNY, SVGAGI (reference sequence). The length of the CDR3 is 15 residues.

The chain joins TRBV6-6 to TRBJ1-2; perhaps TRBD1 as D (5 bases). CDR3 size: 15 residues. Germline loops: CDR1 MNHNY, CDR2 SVGAGI (reference sequence). V dropped 5 bases and J dropped 2 bases, with 15 bases sitting between them. As DNA, the CDR3 is TGTGCCAGCAGTACGAGGGGAGGCGGGAACTATGGCTACACCTTC. It specifies CASSTRGGGNYGYTF.

The DNA of the CDR3 is TGTGCCAGCAGTTACGACAGATCCAACACTGAAGCTTTCTTT. Its protein product is CASSYDRSNTEAFF. The J gene is TRBJ1-1, the V gene TRBV27, with a weak D call TRBD1 (5 bases). The CDR3 runs 14 residues. CDR1 is MNHEY and CDR2 is SMNVEV in the germline V gene (reference sequence). Between the trimmed V and J ends, which lost 4 bases and 2 bases, there was a span of 11 bases.

The chain has TRBV9 and TRBJ1-1, with a weak D call TRBD1 (5 bases). Trimming took 0 bases from V and 3 from J, leaving 9 bases between them. The CDR3 has 14 residues. Germline V CDR1 and CDR2: SGDLS, YYNGEE. CDR3 sequence: CASSVDLGDTEAFF. CDR3 DNA sequence: TGTGCCAGCAGCGTAGATTTGGGGGACACTGAAGCTTTCTTT.

V and J are TRBV27 and TRBJ2-1; D is unresolved. CDR1 MNHEY and CDR2 SMNVEV come from the germline V gene (reference sequence). The CDR3 is made up of 13 amino acids. Trimming removed 6 bases at V and 7 bases at J, with 13 bases between. The CDR3 region is CASSRPGRNEQFF. The CDR3 DNA reads TGTGCCAGCAGCCGCCCGGGCAGGAATGAGCAGTTCTTC.

This chain links TRBV5-1 with TRBJ1-1; 9 nucleotides line up with TRBD1. The CDR3 is 14 residues long. V was clipped by 2 bases and J by 4 bases; unmatched bases: 3. The germline CDR1 and CDR2 sequences are SGHRS and YFSETQ. The DNA for the CDR3 is TGCGCCAGCAGCTTACAGGGGGCAAGCACTGAAGCTTTCTTT. Protein product: CASSLQGASTEAFF.

Comment on this clone: This CDR3 fails to terminate in the conserved phenylalanine or tryptophan, so it likely reflects a read error. The CDR3 DNA reads TGTGCCACCAGCAGACGGAACTCTGGAAACACCATATATCTT. It codes for CATSRRNSGNTIYL. This chain uses TRBV15 with TRBJ1-3; D remains unclear. V was trimmed by 2 bases and J by 0 bases, leaving 5 bases between them. The CDR3 contains 14 residues. The germline V gene encodes CDR1 LNHNV and CDR2 YYDKDF (reference sequence).

The chain links TRBV5-4 to TRBJ1-2; D is uncertain. Per the germline V gene, CDR1 is SGHNT and CDR2 is YYREEE (reference sequence). The CDR3 has 16 amino acids. Trimming took off 0 bases at V and 4 bases at J, with 16 bases between the two ends. In DNA form, the CDR3 reads TGTGCCAGCAGCTTGGCCGGGGAGTATTTGGGCTATGGCTACACCTTC. This gives the protein CASSLAGEYLGYGYTF. Complete variable domain (other parts from reference TRBV5-4 and TRBJ1-2): ETGVTQSPTHLIKTRGQQVTLRCSSQSGHNTVSWYQQALGQGPQFIFQYYREEENGRGNFPPRFSGLQFPNYSSELNVNALELDDSALYLCASSLAGEYLGYGYTFGSGTRLTVV.

J is TRBJ1-2 and V is TRBV2; no clear D gene. Germline V CDR1 and CDR2: SNHLY, FYNNEI. The CDR3 contains 11 residues. Trimming shortened V by 8 bases and J by 8 bases, and 12 bases separated the two germline ends. The CDR3: CASGGVGGYTF. The CDR3 DNA sequence: TGTGCCAGCGGCGGGGTTGGGGGCTACACCTTC.

V usage is TRBV6-4 and J usage is TRBJ2-3; 8 bases are a match to TRBD2. The trim removed 2 bases at V and 0 bases at J, leaving 10 bases unmatched. Germline-derived CDR1 and CDR2 are MRHNA and SNTAGT. CDR3 size: 18 residues. The CDR3: CASSDGPGGPYSTDTQYF. The CDR3 nucleotides are TGTGCCAGCAGTGACGGTCCGGGGGGGCCTTATAGCACAGATACGCAGTATTTT.